In its sample, the clone carrying this TCR beta chain was seen many times. Its target is not known. Relative to the germline gene, one junction end is altered; a read error may explain this. This specimen belongs to a study of regulatory T cells in long-lasting Graves disease. The study, taken as a whole, reports: Newly diagnosed patients had higher TCR diversity than persistent Graves' patients did.

The sample's time point: newly diagnosed GD, antithyroid drugs for less than 3 months. RNA extracted from PBMCs served as the sequencing template. Construction of TCR beta libraries relied on iRepertoire HTBI primers and on Arm-PCR targeting CDR3 regions. TCRdb re-called the multiplex PCR reads with MiXCR, one entry per CDR3 protein. The sample consists of a few hundred thousand distinct CDR3 sequences, 13% of them appearing once. There are 11 residues in the CDR3. Per the germline V gene, CDR1 is GTSNPN and CDR2 is SVGIG (reference sequence). These same data were also listed under a study on T cells in Graves' hyperthyroidism and ophthalmopathy. This second study notes: Most thyroid clonotypes that were expanded above 0.001 also turned up in blood.

The sequence came from a man in his thirties or forties with Graves disease. This rearrangement joins TRBV30 to TRBJ1-2, with D perhaps TRBD1 (5 bases). The sample here was peripheral blood mononuclear cells (PBMCs), taken at new diagnosis, from a patient treated with antithyroid drugs. CDR3 coding DNA: TGTGCCTGGGGGGCAGCCGCAGAGGTCTCCTTC. It is translated as CAWGAAAEVSF. Full variable domain (missing parts from reference TRBV30 and TRBJ1-2): SQTIHQWPATLVQPVGSPLSLECTVEGTSNPNLYWYRQAAGRGLQLLFYSVGIGQISSEVPQNLSASRPQDRQFILSSKKLLLSDSGFYLCAWGAAAEVSFGSGTRLTVV.